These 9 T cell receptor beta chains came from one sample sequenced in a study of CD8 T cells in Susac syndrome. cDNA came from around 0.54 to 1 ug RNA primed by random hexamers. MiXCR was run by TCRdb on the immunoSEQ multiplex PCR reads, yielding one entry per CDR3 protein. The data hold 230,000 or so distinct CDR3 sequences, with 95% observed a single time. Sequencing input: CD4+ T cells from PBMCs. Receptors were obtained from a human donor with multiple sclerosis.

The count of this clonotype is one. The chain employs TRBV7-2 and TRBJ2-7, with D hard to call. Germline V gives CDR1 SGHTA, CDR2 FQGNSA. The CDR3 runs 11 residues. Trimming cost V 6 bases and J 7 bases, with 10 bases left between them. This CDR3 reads CASRSTGEQYF. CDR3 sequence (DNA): TGTGCCAGCAGATCTACGGGTGAGCAGTACTTC.

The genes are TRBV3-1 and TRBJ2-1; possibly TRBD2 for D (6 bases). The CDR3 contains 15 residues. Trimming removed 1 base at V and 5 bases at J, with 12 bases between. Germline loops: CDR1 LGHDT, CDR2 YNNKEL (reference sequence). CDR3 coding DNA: TGTGCCAGCAGCCAAGTCGGGAGAGGCAACAATGAGCAGTTCTTC. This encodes CASSQVGRGNNEQFF.

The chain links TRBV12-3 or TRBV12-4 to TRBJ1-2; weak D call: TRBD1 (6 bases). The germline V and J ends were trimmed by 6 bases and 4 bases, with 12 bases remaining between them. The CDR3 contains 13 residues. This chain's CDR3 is CASSTDSIYGYTF. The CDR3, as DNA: TGTGCCAGCAGCACGGACAGCATCTATGGCTACACCTTC.

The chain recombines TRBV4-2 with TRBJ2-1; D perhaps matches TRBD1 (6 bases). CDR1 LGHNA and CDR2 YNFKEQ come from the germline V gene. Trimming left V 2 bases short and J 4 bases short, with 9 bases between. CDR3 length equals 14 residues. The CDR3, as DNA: TGTGCCAGCAGCCAACCGGACAGATACAATGAGCAGTTCTTC. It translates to CASSQPDRYNEQFF.

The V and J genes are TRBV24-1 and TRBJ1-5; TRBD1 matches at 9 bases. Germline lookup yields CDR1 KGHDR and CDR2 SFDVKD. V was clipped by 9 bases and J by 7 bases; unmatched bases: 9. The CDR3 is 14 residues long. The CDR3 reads CATQGTGRNQPQHF. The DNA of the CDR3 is TGTGCCACCCAAGGGACAGGGCGAAACCAGCCCCAGCATTTT.

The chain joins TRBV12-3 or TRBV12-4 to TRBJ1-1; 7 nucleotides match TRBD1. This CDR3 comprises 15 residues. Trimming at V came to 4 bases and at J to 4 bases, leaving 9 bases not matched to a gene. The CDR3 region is CASSSLSTGRTEAFF. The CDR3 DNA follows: TGTGCCAGCAGTTCTCTATCGACAGGGCGCACTGAAGCTTTCTTT.

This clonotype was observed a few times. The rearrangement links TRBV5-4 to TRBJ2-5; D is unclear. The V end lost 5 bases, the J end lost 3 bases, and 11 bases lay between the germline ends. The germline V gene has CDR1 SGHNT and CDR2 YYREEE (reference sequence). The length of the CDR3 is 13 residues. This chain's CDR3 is CASSPQGKETQYF. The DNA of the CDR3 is TGTGCCAGCAGTCCACAAGGCAAAGAGACCCAGTACTTC.

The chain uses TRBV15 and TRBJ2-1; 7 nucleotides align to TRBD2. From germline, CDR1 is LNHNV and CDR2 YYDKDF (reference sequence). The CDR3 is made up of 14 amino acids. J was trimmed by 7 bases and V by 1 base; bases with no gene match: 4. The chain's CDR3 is CATSRGLAGNEQFF. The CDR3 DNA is TGTGCCACCAGCAGAGGACTAGCAGGGAATGAGCAGTTCTTC.

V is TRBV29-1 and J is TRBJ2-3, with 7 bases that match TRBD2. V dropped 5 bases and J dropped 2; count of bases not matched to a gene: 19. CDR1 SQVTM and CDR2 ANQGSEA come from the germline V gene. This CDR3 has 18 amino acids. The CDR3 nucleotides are TGCAGCGTTACCGTCTTTCTGCCCGGGAGGACCTACACAGATACGCAGTATTTT. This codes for CSVTVFLPGRTYTDTQYF.